The text below deals with one TCR beta chain. The table lists this clonotype with a few counts. Its cognate antigen has yet to be identified. The sample holds no much larger clone one base away, and base qualities are not on file. CDR1 is given as MNHEY and CDR2 as SMNVEV, both from the germline V gene (reference sequence). Taken from cysteine to phenylalanine, the CDR3 has 14 residues. CDR3 DNA only is kept here, 42 bases in frame from base 1. The V end loses 3 bases and the J end loses 1 base, and a stretch of 7 bases separates them. The data were taken from a study of T cell repertoires in cytomegalovirus infection (dated by TCRdb to between 2018 and 2020). Regarding the research as a whole: Because public TCR beta signatures pointed to carriage of CMV infection together with the matching HLA type, the HLA type of each donor mattered for the analysis. Overall study results and their limits: The ex vivo response was dominated by HLA-C-restricted CMV-specific TCR beta clonotypes, which also provided the single most frequent clonotype in two of eight donors. In both this cohort and an independent roughly 400-donor cohort, the cumulative frequency of public TCR beta family members distinguished carriers of CMV infection plus the relevant HLA type.

Sequencing used an Illumina HiSeq 1500. TCRdb cleaned the public reads at Q25 with fastp, built clones with MiXCR and kept in-frame beta chains. Each entry is one CDR3 protein sequence, shown with its most common DNA and genes. The sample contains a few hundred thousand distinct CDR3 sequences, approximately 15% of them found a single time. 8.8% of the sample is taken by the ten largest. The source is a human donor in good health (CMV status not recorded). Some clones in this sample may be carry-over from other donors' samples. What was sequenced was PBMCs. The chain couples TRBV27 to TRBJ1-5, and perhaps TRBD1 as D gene, on 6 matching bases. The DNA sequence reads TGTGCCAGCAGTTTGAGGGGGAGCAATCAGCCCCAGCATTTT. Its coded protein is CASSLRGSNQPQHF.